The 24 T cell receptor beta chains listed next were all sequenced from one sample in a study of OX40 agonist ivuxolimab in advanced cancers. The data were produced by immunoSEQ multiplex PCR, yet TCRdb's version contains in-frame clones alone and is incomplete. The sample has roughly 60,000 clones; 84% are singletons. This specimen was CD4+ or CD8+ T cells sorted from blood, taken in a trial of the OX40 agonist ivuxolimab. These TCRs come from an adult with an advanced solid tumor such as melanoma, head and neck, liver or kidney cancer.

This chain links TRBV5-5 with TRBJ2-7, with 8 nucleotides matching TRBD1. Germline-derived CDR1 and CDR2 are SGHKS and YYEKEE (reference sequence). This CDR3 region has 16 residues. V lost 2 bases to trimming and J lost 2 bases; unmatched junction nucleotides: 9. The CDR3 coding sequence is TGTGCCAGCAGCTTCGGGGGCGCGACAGGGGCCTACGAGCAGTACTTC. Translated, it gives CASSFGGATGAYEQYF.

The chain is built from TRBV30 and TRBJ1-2, with D perhaps matching TRBD1 (6 bases). V was pared by 2 bases and J by 4 bases, with 14 bases between. Germline V gene data show CDR1 as GTSNPN and CDR2 as SVGIG (reference sequence). This CDR3 has 14 amino acids. The CDR3 here is CAWSLNRESYGYTF. The CDR3 DNA reads TGTGCCTGGAGTTTAAACAGGGAGAGCTATGGCTACACCTTC.

V and J are TRBV28 and TRBJ2-5, with unresolved D. Germline-derived CDR1 and CDR2 are MDHEN and SYDVKM. This CDR3 region has 12 residues. V lost 6 bases and J 3 bases, leaving 8 bases between the germline ends. The CDR3 DNA follows: TGTGCCAGCAGGAAAACTAAAGAGACCCAGTACTTC. Residues: CASRKTKETQYF. Together with reference TRBV28 and TRBJ2-5, the CDR3 gives the full variable domain: DVKVTQSSRYLVKRTGEKVFLECVQDMDHENMFWYRQDPGLGLRLIYFSYDVKMKEKGDIPEGYSVSREKKERFSLILESASTNQTSMYLCASRKTKETQYFGPGTRLLVL.

This clone was counted a single time. The V gene is TRBV7-8, the J gene TRBJ2-5, with 7 bases identical to TRBD1. The CDR3 contains 15 residues. Trimming took 4 bases from V and 5 from J; bases not matched to a gene: 10. Per the germline V gene, CDR1 is SGHVS and CDR2 is FQNEAQ. The CDR3 here is CASSSSETGLETQYF. The DNA of the CDR3 is TGTGCCAGCAGCTCCAGCGAGACAGGGTTGGAGACCCAGTACTTC.

This chain links TRBV19 with TRBJ1-4; D gene unclear. Germline loops: CDR1 LNHDA, CDR2 SQIVND (reference sequence). The CDR3 is made up of 14 amino acids. V gave up 3 bases and J gave up 0 bases, with 5 bases separating them. The CDR3 here is CASSMAATNEKLFF. The DNA for the CDR3 is TGTGCCAGTAGTATGGCTGCAACTAATGAAAAACTGTTTTTT.

The J gene is TRBJ2-7, the V gene TRBV2; perhaps TRBD1 as D (5 bases). The germline V gene has CDR1 SNHLY and CDR2 FYNNEI. V lost 8 bases and J lost 6, with 8 bases in between. This CDR3 is 10 amino acids long. The CDR3 loop reads CASQGREQYF. Written as DNA, the CDR3 is TGTGCCAGCCAGGGTCGCGAGCAGTACTTC.

The gene calls are TRBV5-1 and TRBJ2-7, with 16 nucleotides matching TRBD2. CDR3 length: 17 amino acids. Germline V gene data show CDR1 as SGHRS and CDR2 as YFSETQ. Germline trimming cut 4 bases from V and 5 bases from J; bases unmatched to any gene: 9. The CDR3 sequence: CASSVLGLAGGSDEQYF. The CDR3 region has the DNA TGCGCCAGCAGCGTTCTGGGACTAGCGGGAGGGAGCGACGAGCAGTACTTC.

This clone is a singleton in its sample. The V and J genes are TRBV9 and TRBJ2-7, with D perhaps TRBD2 (6 bases). CDR1 and CDR2 from the germline V gene are SGDLS and YYNGEE. The CDR3 spans 14 residues. V was trimmed by 3 bases and J by 3 bases, leaving 13 bases between them. The CDR3 reads CASSAQEGVYEQYF. The CDR3 DNA is TGTGCCAGCAGCGCCCAGGAGGGCGTCTACGAGCAGTACTTC.

This chain connects TRBV6-1 to TRBJ2-7; 9 bases match TRBD1. Germline V gene data show CDR1 as MNHNS and CDR2 as SASEGT. The CDR3 runs 14 residues. Unmatched junction bases numbered 10, after V lost 6 bases and J lost 7 bases. CDR3 in DNA: TGTGCCAGCAGCCCCCGGACAGGGGATAGTGAGCAGTACTTC. Protein sequence: CASSPRTGDSEQYF.

The J gene is TRBJ1-2, the V gene TRBV6-5; 7 nucleotides align to TRBD1. Germline V gives CDR1 MNHEY, CDR2 SVGAGI. The CDR3 spans 15 residues. Losses at the gene ends were 3 bases for V and 3 bases for J; bases not matched to a gene: 7. CDR3 sequence: CASSYIAGTDYGYTF. The CDR3 DNA reads as TGTGCCAGCAGTTATATCGCCGGGACAGACTATGGCTACACCTTC.

This rearrangement joins TRBV4-1 to TRBJ2-7; D possibly corresponds to TRBD1 (6 bases). This CDR3 has 15 amino acids. The V gene's germline CDR1 is MGHRA and CDR2 YSYEKL. V lost 0 bases and J lost 0, with 9 bases in between. In DNA form, the CDR3 reads TGCGCCAGCAGCCAAGAGCCGGACAGCTCCTACGAGCAGTACTTC. As protein: CASSQEPDSSYEQYF.

The chain employs TRBV5-1 and TRBJ1-1; D uncertain. The CDR3 has 13 residues. The V end was cut by 1 base, the J end by 8 bases, with 12 bases between. CDR1 is SGHRS and CDR2 is YFSETQ in the germline V gene. The DNA of the CDR3 is TGCGCCAGCAGCTTGAACGCCGGCAGAGAAGCTTTCTTT. Its protein is CASSLNAGREAFF.

This clone showed up just once. The chain carries TRBV18 and TRBJ2-1; 8 positions match TRBD2. With 3 bases clipped from V and 7 bases from J, the junction kept 5 bases outside the gene matches. CDR1 is KGHSH and CDR2 is LQKENI in the germline V gene. This CDR3 is built from 14 residues. CDR3 sequence reads: CASSPSGGSNEQFF. CDR3 nucleotide sequence: TGTGCCAGCTCACCCTCGGGGGGGAGTAATGAGCAGTTCTTC. Variable domain in full (rest from reference TRBV18 and TRBJ2-1): NAGVMQNPRHLVRRRGQEARLRCSPMKGHSHVYWYRQLPEEGLKFMVYLQKENIIDESGMPKERFSAEFPKEGPSILRIQQVVRGDSAAYFCASSPSGGSNEQFFGPGTRLTVL.

The chain has TRBV12-1 and TRBJ1-5. TRBV12-1 corresponds to a pseudogene. This CDR3 comprises 16 residues. The CDR3 DNA is TGTGCCAGCAGCTTTGATAAGGTCTCAGGCAATCAGCCCCAGCATTTT. It is translated as CASSFDKVSGNQPQHF.

V gene TRBV2 combines with J gene TRBJ1-1; 7 nucleotides agree with TRBD1. V trimming: 6 bases; J trimming: 7 bases; junction bases outside the gene matches: 5. Germline values: CDR1 SNHLY, CDR2 FYNNEI. CDR3 length equals 12 residues. The CDR3 DNA is TGTGCCAGCAGGATACAGGGGATTGAAGCTTTCTTT. This codes for CASRIQGIEAFF. Filled out from reference TRBV2 and TRBJ1-1, the complete variable domain reads EPEVTQTPSHQVTQMGQEVILRCVPISNHLYFYWYRQILGQKVEFLVSFYNNEISEKSEIFDDQFSVERPDGSNFTLKIRSTKLEDSAMYFCASRIQGIEAFFGQGTRLTVV.

This clone was seen only a few times. The chain recombines TRBV7-9 with TRBJ1-2, with D uncertain. Germline V gene sequence: CDR1 SEHNR, CDR2 FQNEAQ (reference sequence). There are 11 residues in the CDR3. Trimming took 5 bases from V and 4 from J, leaving 5 bases between them. CDR3 in amino acids: CASSPAYGYTF. In DNA form, the CDR3 reads TGTGCCAGCAGCCCCGCCTATGGCTACACCTTC.

The chain uses TRBV6-5 and TRBJ1-4; tentative D call: TRBD1 (5 bases). Germline CDR1 is MNHEY and CDR2 is SVGAGI. The CDR3 extends over 14 amino acids. The V end was cut by 5 bases, the J end by 8 bases, with 15 bases between. CDR3 region: CASSEGRAGEKLFF. CDR3 bases: TGTGCCAGCAGTGAGGGCAGGGCGGGGGAAAAACTGTTTTTT.

The chain combines TRBV10-1 with TRBJ2-2; the D gene is possibly TRBD1 (6 bases). Looked up from germline, CDR1 is WNHNN and CDR2 is SYGVQD (reference sequence). The CDR3 loop spans 13 amino acids. Between the trimmed V and J ends, which lost 7 bases and 7 bases, there was a span of 13 bases. CDR3 protein: CASNSIRGGELFF. The CDR3 DNA sequence: TGCGCCAGCAACTCCATCAGGGGCGGGGAGCTGTTTTTT.

The chain links TRBV11-3 to TRBJ2-5; 8 bases line up with TRBD1. V was clipped by 5 bases and J by 5 bases; unmatched bases: 7. Germline CDR1 SGHNT, CDR2 YENEEA. The CDR3 is made up of 14 amino acids. CDR3 DNA sequence: TGTGCCAGCAGCAAGGGACAGGCCAGCGAGACCCAGTACTTC. The encoded protein is CASSKGQASETQYF.

The CDR3 region is CASSLSGAYEQYF. CDR3 nucleotides: TGTGCCAGCAGTTTATCTGGGGCCTACGAGCAGTACTTC. V and J are TRBV28 and TRBJ2-7; D remains unclear. Germline loops: CDR1 MDHEN, CDR2 SYDVKM. The CDR3 totals 13 residues. Between the trimmed V and J ends, which lost 1 base and 2 bases, there was a span of 6 bases. Filled out from reference TRBV28 and TRBJ2-7, the complete variable domain reads DVKVTQSSRYLVKRTGEKVFLECVQDMDHENMFWYRQDPGLGLRLIYFSYDVKMKEKGDIPEGYSVSREKKERFSLILESASTNQTSMYLCASSLSGAYEQYFGPGTRLTVT.

Comment on this clone: The junction shows a germline mismatch at one end, possibly a read error. This specimen includes other DNA sequences encoding the same CDR3. This chain uses TRBV7-8 with TRBJ2-7, with TRBD1 matching 9 bases. The CDR3 is made up of 13 amino acids. Looked up from germline, CDR1 is SGHVS and CDR2 is FQNEAQ. The CDR3 protein is CASSSGQGAEQYF. The CDR3 nucleotides are TGTGCCAGCAGCTCGGGACAGGGAGCCGAGCAGTATTTC.

The chain employs TRBV5-5 and TRBJ1-3, with TRBD1 identical over 7 bases. The CDR3 covers 15 residues. Germline V gene lookup returns CDR1 SGHKS and CDR2 YYEKEE (reference sequence). Trimming removed 6 bases from V and 3 bases from J; junction bases left unmatched: 9. CDR3 region: CASKDRARVGNTIYF. In DNA form, the CDR3 reads TGTGCCAGCAAAGACAGGGCCCGGGTTGGAAACACCATATATTTT.

This chain joins TRBV6-1 and TRBJ2-7; D could derive from TRBD1 or TRBD2 (6 bases each). CDR3 length: 14 residues. In germline, CDR1 is MNHNS, CDR2 SASEGT. V was cut by 7 bases and J by 4 bases, with 17 bases left in between. Written as DNA, the CDR3 is TGTGCCAGCACCCAGCGTAGGGGGGCTTACGAGCAGTACTTC. Residues: CASTQRRGAYEQYF.

The chain is built from TRBV6-5 and TRBJ1-2; 7 bases map to TRBD1. Trimming took 4 bases from V and 0 from J; bases not matched to a gene: 5. The germline V gene has CDR1 MNHEY and CDR2 SVGAGI. The CDR3 totals 15 residues. In DNA form, the CDR3 reads TGTGCCAGCAGTTCTGGACAGGCCACTAACTATGGCTACACCTTC. It codes for CASSSGQATNYGYTF.